The T cell receptor beta chain described here comes from a study of blood T cell repertoires in COVID-19. Study information: Sites in the United States, Italy and Spain provided acute and convalescent COVID-19 samples.

How the authors handled the data: Amplification of reference gene primers provided the estimated nucleated cell counts. This table comes from immunoSEQ multiplex PCR, and its TCRdb copy is limited to in-frame clones, with some not included. V and J calls and clone size are those listed in that table; D and trimming were worked out from the DNA. Found here are more than 95,000 clones, roughly 80% of them singletons; the top ten hold 2.5% to 3%. The TCR originated in a man in his fifties or sixties with acute or convalescent COVID-19. The material sequenced was peripheral blood.

CDR3 region: CASSHGTAQPYEQYF. CDR3 DNA: TGTGCCAGCAGTCACGGGACAGCTCAACCCTACGAGCAGTACTTC. The chain is built from TRBV6-5 and TRBJ2-7, with 7 nucleotides matching TRBD1. V shed 5 bases, J shed 2 bases, and the junction held 9 bases outside the gene matches. Looked up from germline, CDR1 is MNHEY and CDR2 is SVGAGI. There are 15 residues in the CDR3.